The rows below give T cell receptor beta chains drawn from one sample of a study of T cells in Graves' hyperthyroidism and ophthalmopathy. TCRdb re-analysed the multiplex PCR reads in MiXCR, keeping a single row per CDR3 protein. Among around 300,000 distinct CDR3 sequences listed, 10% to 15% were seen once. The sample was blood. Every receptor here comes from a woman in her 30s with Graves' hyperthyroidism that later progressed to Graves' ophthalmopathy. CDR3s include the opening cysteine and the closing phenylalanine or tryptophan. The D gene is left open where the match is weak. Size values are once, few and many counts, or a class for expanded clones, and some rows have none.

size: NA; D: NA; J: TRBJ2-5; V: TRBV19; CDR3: CASSMVSGGGETQYF; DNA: TGTGCCAGTAGTATGGTTAGCGGAGGGGGAGAGACCCAGTACTTC
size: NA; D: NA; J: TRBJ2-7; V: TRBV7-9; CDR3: CASSFRESYEQYF; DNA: TGTGCCAGCAGCTTCCGGGAATCCTACGAGCAGTACTTC
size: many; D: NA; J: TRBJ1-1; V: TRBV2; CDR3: CASIQSDWNTEAFF; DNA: TGTGCCAGCATTCAGTCGGACTGGAACACTGAAGCTTTCTTT
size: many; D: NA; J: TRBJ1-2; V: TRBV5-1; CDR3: CASKDLGGYTF; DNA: TGCGCCAGCAAAGACCTGGGCGGCTACACCTTC
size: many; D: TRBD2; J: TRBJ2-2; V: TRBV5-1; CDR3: CASSFTSANTGELFF; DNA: TGCGCCAGCAGCTTTACTAGCGCAAACACCGGGGAGCTGTTTTTT
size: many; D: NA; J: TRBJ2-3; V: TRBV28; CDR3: CASSFGSLRTDTQYF; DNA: TGTGCCAGCAGTTTCGGGAGCCTACGCACAGATACGCAGTATTTT
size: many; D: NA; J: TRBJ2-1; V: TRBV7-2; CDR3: CASSLVSSSEQFF; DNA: TGTGCCAGCAGCTTAGTATCGAGCTCCGAGCAGTTCTTC
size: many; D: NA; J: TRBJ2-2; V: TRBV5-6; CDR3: CASSLEMVPGELFF; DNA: TGTGCCAGCAGCTTGGAAATGGTGCCCGGGGAGCTGTTTTTT
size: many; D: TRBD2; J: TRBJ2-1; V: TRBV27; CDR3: CASSLAGESYNEQFF; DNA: TGTGCCAGCAGCCTAGCGGGGGAGTCCTACAATGAGCAGTTCTTC
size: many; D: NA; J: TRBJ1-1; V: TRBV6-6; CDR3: CASSYSLSGEAFF; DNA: TGTGCCAGCAGTTACTCGTTGTCCGGTGAAGCTTTCTTT
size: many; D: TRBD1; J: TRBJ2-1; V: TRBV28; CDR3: CASSPSGTGGIEQFF; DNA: TGTGCCAGCAGCCCCTCCGGGACAGGGGGCATTGAGCAGTTCTTC
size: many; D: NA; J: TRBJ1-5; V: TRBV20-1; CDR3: CSARDRQGLAQPQHF; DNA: TGCAGTGCTAGAGATCGGCAGGGTTTGGCTCAGCCCCAGCATTTT
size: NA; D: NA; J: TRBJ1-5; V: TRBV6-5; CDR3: CASSYSKGNQPQHF; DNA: TGTGCCAGCAGTTATTCGAAGGGCAATCAGCCCCAGCATTTT
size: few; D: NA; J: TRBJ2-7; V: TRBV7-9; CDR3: CASSGEVGEQYF; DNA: TGTGCCAGCAGCGGGGAGGTGGGGGAGCAGTACTTC
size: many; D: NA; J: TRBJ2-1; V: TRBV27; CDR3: CASSLFSGNEQFF; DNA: TGTGCCAGCAGTTTATTCTCCGGCAATGAGCAGTTCTTC
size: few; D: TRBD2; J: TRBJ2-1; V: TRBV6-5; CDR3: CASSYSPGLARANEQFF; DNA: TGTGCCAGCAGTTACTCGCCAGGACTAGCAAGGGCCAATGAGCAGTTCTTC
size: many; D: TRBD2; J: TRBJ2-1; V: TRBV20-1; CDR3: CSARAGLALGYNEQFF; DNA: TGCAGTGCTAGAGCAGGACTAGCGCTGGGCTACAATGAGCAGTTCTTC
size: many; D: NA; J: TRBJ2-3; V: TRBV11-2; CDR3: CASSLARDSGVFTDTQYF; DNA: TGTGCCAGCAGCTTAGCTAGAGATTCCGGGGTGTTCACAGATACGCAGTATTTT
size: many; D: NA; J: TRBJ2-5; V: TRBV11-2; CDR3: CASSLVYGIQETQYF; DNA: TGTGCCAGCAGCTTAGTGTACGGGATCCAAGAGACCCAGTACTTC
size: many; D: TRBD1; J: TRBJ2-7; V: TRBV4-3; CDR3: CASSQGGQGYEQYF; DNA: TGCGCCAGCAGCCAAGGGGGACAGGGCTACGAGCAGTACTTC
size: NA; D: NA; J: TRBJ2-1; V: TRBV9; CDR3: CASSVEITDEQFF; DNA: TGTGCCAGCAGCGTAGAGATAACGGATGAGCAGTTCTTC
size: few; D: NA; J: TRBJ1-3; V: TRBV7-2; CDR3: CASSSFKGPSGNTIYF; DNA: TGTGCCAGCAGCTCATTTAAGGGGCCTTCTGGAAACACCATATATTTT
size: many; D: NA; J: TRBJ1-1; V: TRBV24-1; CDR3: CATKYGTEAFF; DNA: TGTGCCACCAAATATGGCACTGAAGCTTTCTTT
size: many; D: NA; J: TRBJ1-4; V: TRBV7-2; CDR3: CASSLADATNEKLFF; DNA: TGTGCCAGCAGCTTAGCGGACGCAACTAATGAAAAACTGTTTTTT
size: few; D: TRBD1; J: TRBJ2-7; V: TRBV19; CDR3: CASSWDSSTYEQYF; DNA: TGTGCCAGTTCCTGGGACAGCTCGACCTACGAGCAGTACTTC